This TCR beta chain was observed in a study of immune cell composition in non-small cell lung cancer. Comment on this clone: The target antigen is unknown.

Study results and caveats: Squamous carcinomas (about 75%) more often had tumour-associated clones >0.5% than adenocarcinomas (around 33%). Lung squamous cell carcinoma tumours had significantly higher top 10 clone scores and productive clonality than lung adenocarcinoma.

Trimming cost V 4 bases and J 4 bases; bases outside gene matches: 2. The CDR3 has 12 amino acids. The germline gives CDR1 SQVTM, CDR2 ANQGSEA. Sequenced by immunoSEQ multiplex PCR; TCRdb stores in-frame clones only, minus some. The sample holds 15,000 or so clones, 55% to 75% seen once. This TCR was sampled from a human donor with non-small cell lung cancer. The J gene is TRBJ2-7, the V gene TRBV29-1; 9 bases line up with TRBD2. The source material was lung tumor tissue. The CDR3 DNA follows: TGCAGCGTTGCGCTAGCGGGGTACGAGCAGTACTTC. It specifies CSVALAGYEQYF.